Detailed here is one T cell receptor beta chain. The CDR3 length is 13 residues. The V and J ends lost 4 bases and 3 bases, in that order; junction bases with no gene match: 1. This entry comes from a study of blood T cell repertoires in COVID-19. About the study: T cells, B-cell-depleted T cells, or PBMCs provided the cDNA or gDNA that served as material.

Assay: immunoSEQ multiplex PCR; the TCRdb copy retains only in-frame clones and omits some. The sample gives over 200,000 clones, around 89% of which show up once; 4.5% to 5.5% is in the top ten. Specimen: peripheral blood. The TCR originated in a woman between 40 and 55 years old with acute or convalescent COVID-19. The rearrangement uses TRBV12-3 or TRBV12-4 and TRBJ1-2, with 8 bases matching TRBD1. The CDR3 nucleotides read TGTGCCAGCAGTTCAGGGGGCCACTATGGCTACACCTTC. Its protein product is CASSSGGHYGYTF.